This TCR beta chain was sequenced for a study of blood T cell repertoires in COVID-19. Background on the study: Specimens from acute and convalescent COVID-19 originated in the United States, Italy and Spain.

Germline V gene lookup returns CDR1 MNHEY and CDR2 SMNVEV (reference sequence). The J segment lost 4 bases and the V segment lost 4 bases, leaving 7 bases of the junction unmatched. The CDR3 extends over 15 amino acids. As processed by the authors: Reference gene primer amplification gave estimated nucleated cell counts. Data came from immunoSEQ multiplex PCR; TCRdb stores just in-frame clones and leaves some out. The DNA gave D and trimming, while V, J and clone size come from that table. The sample carries tens of thousands of clones, 85% to 95% recorded once. The receptor's source is a middle-aged man with acute or convalescent COVID-19. The chain uses TRBV27 and TRBJ2-7; 10 bases are shared with TRBD2. The sample taken for sequencing was peripheral blood. In DNA, the CDR3 is TGTGCCAGCAGTTCCGGACTAGCGGCCACATACGAGCAGTACTTC. Its translation: CASSSGLAATYEQYF.